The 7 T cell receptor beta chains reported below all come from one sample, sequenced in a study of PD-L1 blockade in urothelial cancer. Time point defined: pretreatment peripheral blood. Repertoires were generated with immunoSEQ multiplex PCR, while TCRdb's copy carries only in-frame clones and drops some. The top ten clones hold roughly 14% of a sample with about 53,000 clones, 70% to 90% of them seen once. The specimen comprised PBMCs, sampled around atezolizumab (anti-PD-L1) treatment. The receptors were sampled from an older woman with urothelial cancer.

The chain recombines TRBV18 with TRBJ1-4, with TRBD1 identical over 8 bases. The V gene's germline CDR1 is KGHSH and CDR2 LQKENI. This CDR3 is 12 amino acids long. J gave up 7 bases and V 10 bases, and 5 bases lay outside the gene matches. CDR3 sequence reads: CATGTGSEKLFF. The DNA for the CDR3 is TGTGCCACAGGGACAGGCAGTGAAAAACTGTTTTTT.

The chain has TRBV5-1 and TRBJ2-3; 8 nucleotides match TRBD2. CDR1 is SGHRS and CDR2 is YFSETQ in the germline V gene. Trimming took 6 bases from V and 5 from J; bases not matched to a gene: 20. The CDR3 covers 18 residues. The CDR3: CASTTRPWRGALGDTQYF. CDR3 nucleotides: TGCGCCAGCACCACCCGCCCGTGGCGGGGGGCACTCGGAGATACGCAGTATTTT.

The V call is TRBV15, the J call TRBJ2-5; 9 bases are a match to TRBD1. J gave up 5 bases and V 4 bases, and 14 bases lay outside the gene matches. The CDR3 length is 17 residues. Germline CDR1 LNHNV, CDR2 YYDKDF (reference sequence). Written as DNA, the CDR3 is TGTGCCACCAGCACCGGATGGCGGGACAGGGTGGCGGAGACCCAGTACTTC. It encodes CATSTGWRDRVAETQYF. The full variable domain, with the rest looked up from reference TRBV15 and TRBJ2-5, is DAMVIQNPRYQVTQFGKPVTLSCSQTLNHNVMYWYQQKSSQAPKLLFHYYDKDFNNEADTPDNFQSRRPNTSFCFLDIRSPGLGDTAMYLCATSTGWRDRVAETQYFGPGTRLLVL.

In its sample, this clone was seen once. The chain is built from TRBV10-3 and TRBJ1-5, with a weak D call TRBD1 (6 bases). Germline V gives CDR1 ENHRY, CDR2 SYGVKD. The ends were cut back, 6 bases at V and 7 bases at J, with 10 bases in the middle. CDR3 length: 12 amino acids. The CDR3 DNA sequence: TGTGCCATCAGCGAGGGGGGGCAGCCCCAGCATTTT. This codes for CAISEGGQPQHF.

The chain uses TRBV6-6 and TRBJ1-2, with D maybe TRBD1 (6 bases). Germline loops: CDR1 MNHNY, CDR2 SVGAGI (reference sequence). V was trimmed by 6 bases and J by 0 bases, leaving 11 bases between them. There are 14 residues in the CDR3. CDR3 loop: CASRDSPANYGYTF. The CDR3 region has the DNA TGTGCCAGCAGGGACAGTCCAGCTAACTATGGCTACACCTTC.

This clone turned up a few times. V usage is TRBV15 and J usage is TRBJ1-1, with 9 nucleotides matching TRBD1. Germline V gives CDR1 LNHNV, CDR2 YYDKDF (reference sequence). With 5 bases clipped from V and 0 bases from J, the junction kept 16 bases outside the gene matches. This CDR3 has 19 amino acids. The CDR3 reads CATSGNTPGQGEMNTEAFF. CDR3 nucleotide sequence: TGTGCCACCAGCGGTAATACGCCGGGACAGGGAGAAATGAACACTGAAGCTTTCTTT.

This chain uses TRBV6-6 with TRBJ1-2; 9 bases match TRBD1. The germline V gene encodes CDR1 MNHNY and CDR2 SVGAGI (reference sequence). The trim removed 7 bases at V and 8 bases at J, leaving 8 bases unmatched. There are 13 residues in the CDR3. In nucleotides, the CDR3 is TGTGCCAGCACATACAGGACAGGGGCCGGCTACACCTTC. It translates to CASTYRTGAGYTF.